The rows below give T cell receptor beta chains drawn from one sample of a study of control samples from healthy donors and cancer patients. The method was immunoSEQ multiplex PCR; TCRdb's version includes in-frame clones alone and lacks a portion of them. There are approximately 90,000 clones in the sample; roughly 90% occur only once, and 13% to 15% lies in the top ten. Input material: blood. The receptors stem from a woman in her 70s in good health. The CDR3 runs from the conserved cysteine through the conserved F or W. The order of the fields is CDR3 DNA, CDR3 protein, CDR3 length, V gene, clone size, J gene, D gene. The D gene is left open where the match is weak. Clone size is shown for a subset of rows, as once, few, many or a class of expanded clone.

cdr3_nt: TGTGCCAGCAGCCAAGCCCGACCTGGTGTGGCTGAAGCTTTCTTT
cdr3_aa: CASSQARPGVAEAFF
cdr3_length: 15
v_call: TRBV3-1/TRBV3-2
clone_size: once
j_call: TRBJ1-1
d_call: NA

cdr3_nt: TGCGCCAGCAGTTCGGACAGGGGGCGCCTCTATGGCTACACCTTC
cdr3_aa: CASSSDRGRLYGYTF
cdr3_length: 15
v_call: TRBV10-1
clone_size: NA
j_call: TRBJ1-2
d_call: TRBD1

cdr3_nt: TGTGCCAGCAGTGAAGAATCGTGGGCGCACTACGGGACCTACGAGCAGTACTTC
cdr3_aa: CASSEESWAHYGTYEQYF
cdr3_length: 18
v_call: TRBV6-1
clone_size: NA
j_call: TRBJ2-7
d_call: NA

cdr3_nt: TGCGCCAGCAGCCCGAGAGCTGGTGCAGATACGCAGTATTTT
cdr3_aa: CASSPRAGADTQYF
cdr3_length: 14
v_call: TRBV5-1
clone_size: once
j_call: TRBJ2-3
d_call: NA

cdr3_nt: TGCGCCAGCAGCTTGGAGGTGAACACTGAAGCTTTCTTT
cdr3_aa: CASSLEVNTEAFF
cdr3_length: 13
v_call: TRBV5-1
clone_size: NA
j_call: TRBJ1-1
d_call: NA

cdr3_nt: TGCGCCAGCAGCTTGGAGTCAGGGGGGCCAGATACGCAGTATTTT
cdr3_aa: CASSLESGGPDTQYF
cdr3_length: 15
v_call: TRBV5-1
clone_size: few
j_call: TRBJ2-3
d_call: NA

cdr3_nt: TGTGCCAGCAGTCCCTCGGAGGGCCCCACCGGGGAGCTGTTTTTT
cdr3_aa: CASSPSEGPTGELFF
cdr3_length: 15
v_call: TRBV6-5
clone_size: NA
j_call: TRBJ2-2
d_call: NA

cdr3_nt: TGTGCTAGTGGTTTGTTCTGGACGGACCCCTTGAGGGAAGCTTTCTTT
cdr3_aa: CASGLFWTDPLREAFF
cdr3_length: 16
v_call: TRBV12-5
clone_size: NA
j_call: TRBJ1-1
d_call: NA

cdr3_nt: TGTGCCAGCAGTGGCCGGGACAGGGCGAACACTGAAGCTTTCTTT
cdr3_aa: CASSGRDRANTEAFF
cdr3_length: 15
v_call: TRBV2
clone_size: NA
j_call: TRBJ1-1
d_call: TRBD1

cdr3_nt: TGTGCCAGCCAGGGCACTGAAGCTTTCTTT
cdr3_aa: CASQGTEAFF
cdr3_length: 10
v_call: TRBV6-5
clone_size: NA
j_call: TRBJ1-1
d_call: NA

cdr3_nt: TGTGCCAGCAGCTTCTATGGGGGCATCGGGGAGCTGTTTTTT
cdr3_aa: CASSFYGGIGELFF
cdr3_length: 14
v_call: TRBV7-9
clone_size: NA
j_call: TRBJ2-2
d_call: NA

cdr3_nt: TGTGCCAGCAACCCAAGACAAACGGGCTGGAGCAATCAGCCCCAGCATTTT
cdr3_aa: CASNPRQTGWSNQPQHF
cdr3_length: 17
v_call: TRBV5-5
clone_size: NA
j_call: TRBJ1-5
d_call: NA

cdr3_nt: TGTGCCTGGCGGGACGGAGCTTTGAACACTGAAGCTTTCTTT
cdr3_aa: CAWRDGALNTEAFF
cdr3_length: 14
v_call: TRBV30
clone_size: NA
j_call: TRBJ1-1
d_call: NA

cdr3_nt: TGTGCCTGCCCCCAAGGTGCGGGAATTAATGAAAAACTGTTTTTT
cdr3_aa: CACPQGAGINEKLFF
cdr3_length: 15
v_call: TRBV30
clone_size: NA
j_call: TRBJ1-4
d_call: NA

cdr3_nt: TGTGCCAGCAGCTTCCGAGCCGGGACAGGAGGTTACACCGGGGAGCTGTTTTTT
cdr3_aa: CASSFRAGTGGYTGELFF
cdr3_length: 18
v_call: TRBV7-2
clone_size: NA
j_call: TRBJ2-2
d_call: TRBD1

cdr3_nt: TGTGCCAGCAGCCTCCCGGGACAGGGTTATGGCTACACCTTC
cdr3_aa: CASSLPGQGYGYTF
cdr3_length: 14
v_call: TRBV5-4
clone_size: NA
j_call: TRBJ1-2
d_call: TRBD1

cdr3_nt: TGTGCCAGCAGTTACTCGAGAGGGGGCGCAGATACGCAGTATTTT
cdr3_aa: CASSYSRGGADTQYF
cdr3_length: 15
v_call: TRBV6-2/TRBV6-3
clone_size: NA
j_call: TRBJ2-3
d_call: TRBD1

cdr3_nt: TGCGCCAGCAGCTTGTCTGGGGGAACTGGGGCCAACGTCCTGACTTTC
cdr3_aa: CASSLSGGTGANVLTF
cdr3_length: 16
v_call: TRBV5-1
clone_size: NA
j_call: TRBJ2-6
d_call: NA

cdr3_nt: TGTGCCAGCAGTGACAGGGACAACCCGAGGAACACCGGGGAGCTGTTTTTT
cdr3_aa: CASSDRDNPRNTGELFF
cdr3_length: 17
v_call: TRBV2
clone_size: once
j_call: TRBJ2-2
d_call: NA

cdr3_nt: TGTGCCAGCAGCAAACCTGAGACTTCGTCACAGTTCTTC
cdr3_aa: CASSKPETSSQFF
cdr3_length: 13
v_call: TRBV9
clone_size: NA
j_call: TRBJ2-1
d_call: NA

cdr3_nt: TGTGCCAGCAACCGTGTTGAGCAGTTCTTC
cdr3_aa: CASNRVEQFF
cdr3_length: 10
v_call: TRBV5-8
clone_size: NA
j_call: TRBJ2-1
d_call: NA

cdr3_nt: TGTGCCAGCAGCCAGGGACAGGTCACCTACGAGCAGTACTTC
cdr3_aa: CASSQGQVTYEQYF
cdr3_length: 14
v_call: TRBV5-5
clone_size: NA
j_call: TRBJ2-7
d_call: TRBD1

cdr3_nt: TGTGCCAGCAGGGTTGACAGGGGGAACACCGGGGAGCTGTTTTTT
cdr3_aa: CASRVDRGNTGELFF
cdr3_length: 15
v_call: TRBV2
clone_size: NA
j_call: TRBJ2-2
d_call: TRBD1

cdr3_nt: TGTGCCAGCAGCGAACGACTAGCGGGAGGGGGGAATGAGCAGTTCTTC
cdr3_aa: CASSERLAGGGNEQFF
cdr3_length: 16
v_call: TRBV7-8
clone_size: NA
j_call: TRBJ2-1
d_call: TRBD2

cdr3_nt: TGTGCCACCGCGGGCCGGGACAGCTTTTACGAGCAGTACTTC
cdr3_aa: CATAGRDSFYEQYF
cdr3_length: 14
v_call: TRBV2
clone_size: NA
j_call: TRBJ2-7
d_call: TRBD1

cdr3_nt: TGTGCCAGCAGTTTGGGCCAGGGGGTCGATCAGCCCCAGCATTTT
cdr3_aa: CASSLGQGVDQPQHF
cdr3_length: 15
v_call: TRBV2
clone_size: NA
j_call: TRBJ1-5
d_call: TRBD1

cdr3_nt: TGTGCCAGCAGGACCCTAGACACCAATGAGCAGTTCTTC
cdr3_aa: CASRTLDTNEQFF
cdr3_length: 13
v_call: TRBV6-5
clone_size: NA
j_call: TRBJ2-1
d_call: NA

cdr3_nt: TGTGCCAGCAGCACGTCCCCAGGGAAACCTTCTTGGGGAGAAAAAGCTTTCTTT
cdr3_aa: CASSTSPGKPSWGEKAFF
cdr3_length: 18
v_call: TRBV21-1
clone_size: NA
j_call: TRBJ1-1
d_call: NA

cdr3_nt: TGCGCCAGCAGCTCGGACAGGAATGGAGGCTACACCTTC
cdr3_aa: CASSSDRNGGYTF
cdr3_length: 13
v_call: TRBV5-1
clone_size: NA
j_call: TRBJ1-2
d_call: TRBD1

cdr3_nt: TGCAGTGCTAACCGGAACACTGAAGCTTTCTTT
cdr3_aa: CSANRNTEAFF
cdr3_length: 11
v_call: TRBV20-1
clone_size: NA
j_call: TRBJ1-1
d_call: NA

cdr3_nt: TGTGCCTGGATATGGGGACGAGGAAGGGCTGAAGCTTTCTTT
cdr3_aa: CAWIWGRGRAEAFF
cdr3_length: 14
v_call: TRBV30
clone_size: NA
j_call: TRBJ1-1
d_call: NA

cdr3_nt: TGTGCCAGCTCACGTCCCCAGGGGGTGGGTAGCAATCAGCCCCAGCATTTT
cdr3_aa: CASSRPQGVGSNQPQHF
cdr3_length: 17
v_call: TRBV18
clone_size: NA
j_call: TRBJ1-5
d_call: TRBD1

cdr3_nt: TGTGCCAGCAGCTTCCGGACAGGCTTATCCTATAGCAATCAGCCCCAGCATTTT
cdr3_aa: CASSFRTGLSYSNQPQHF
cdr3_length: 18
v_call: TRBV3-1/TRBV3-2
clone_size: NA
j_call: TRBJ1-5
d_call: TRBD1

cdr3_nt: TGTGCCAGCGTATTCCCCTCTAGCGGGAGGGAGACCCAGTACTTC
cdr3_aa: CASVFPSSGRETQYF
cdr3_length: 15
v_call: TRBV2
clone_size: NA
j_call: TRBJ2-5
d_call: TRBD2

cdr3_nt: TGTGCCAGCAGTCAGGGACATGGGTTTGGTGATGGCTACACCTTC
cdr3_aa: CASSQGHGFGDGYTF
cdr3_length: 15
v_call: TRBV6-5
clone_size: NA
j_call: TRBJ1-2
d_call: NA

cdr3_nt: TGTGCCAGCAGCACCGGGGGGTTATCGGGTCAGCCCCAGCATTTT
cdr3_aa: CASSTGGLSGQPQHF
cdr3_length: 15
v_call: TRBV7-8
clone_size: NA
j_call: TRBJ1-5
d_call: NA

cdr3_nt: TGTGCCAACACCTTCGCGAGTGCCGGGACAGGGGGCGCGTATGGCTACACCTTC
cdr3_aa: CANTFASAGTGGAYGYTF
cdr3_length: 18
v_call: TRBV13
clone_size: NA
j_call: TRBJ1-2
d_call: TRBD1

cdr3_nt: TGTGCCAGCAGCCAAGATCGTGTAGCTTTCTTT
cdr3_aa: CASSQDRVAFF
cdr3_length: 11
v_call: TRBV3-1/TRBV3-2
clone_size: NA
j_call: TRBJ1-1
d_call: NA

cdr3_nt: TGTGCCAGCAGGGCCGGCACCGGGACATTCTATGGCTACACCTTC
cdr3_aa: CASRAGTGTFYGYTF
cdr3_length: 15
v_call: TRBV6-5
clone_size: NA
j_call: TRBJ1-2
d_call: NA

cdr3_nt: TGTGCCAGCAGTCGGGGGAACACTGAAGCTTTCTTT
cdr3_aa: CASSRGNTEAFF
cdr3_length: 12
v_call: TRBV6-5
clone_size: NA
j_call: TRBJ1-1
d_call: NA

cdr3_nt: TGTGCCAGCAGTTTTCCTAATCAGCCCCAGCATTTT
cdr3_aa: CASSFPNQPQHF
cdr3_length: 12
v_call: TRBV6-6
clone_size: few
j_call: TRBJ1-5
d_call: NA

cdr3_nt: TGTGCCAGCAGTTTTGCTAACACCAACACTGAAGCTTTCTTT
cdr3_aa: CASSFANTNTEAFF
cdr3_length: 14
v_call: TRBV6-5
clone_size: NA
j_call: TRBJ1-1
d_call: NA

cdr3_nt: TGTGCCAGTAGTAAGGGACTAGCGGGCGGGGGGGCCAACGTCCTGACTTTC
cdr3_aa: CASSKGLAGGGANVLTF
cdr3_length: 17
v_call: TRBV19
clone_size: NA
j_call: TRBJ2-6
d_call: TRBD2

cdr3_nt: TGTGCCAGCAGCCGGGACAGCCTCAATGAGCAGTTCTTC
cdr3_aa: CASSRDSLNEQFF
cdr3_length: 13
v_call: TRBV11-3
clone_size: NA
j_call: TRBJ2-1
d_call: TRBD1

cdr3_nt: TGTGCCAGCAGCTTAGCGCAGGCCCCTATGGCTGGGGCCAACGTCCTGACTTTC
cdr3_aa: CASSLAQAPMAGANVLTF
cdr3_length: 18
v_call: TRBV7-6
clone_size: NA
j_call: TRBJ2-6
d_call: NA

cdr3_nt: TGTGCCAGCAGCGAGGCCCTCGCGGGAGGTATAAACGGGGAGCTGTTTTTT
cdr3_aa: CASSEALAGGINGELFF
cdr3_length: 17
v_call: TRBV7-9
clone_size: few
j_call: TRBJ2-2
d_call: TRBD2